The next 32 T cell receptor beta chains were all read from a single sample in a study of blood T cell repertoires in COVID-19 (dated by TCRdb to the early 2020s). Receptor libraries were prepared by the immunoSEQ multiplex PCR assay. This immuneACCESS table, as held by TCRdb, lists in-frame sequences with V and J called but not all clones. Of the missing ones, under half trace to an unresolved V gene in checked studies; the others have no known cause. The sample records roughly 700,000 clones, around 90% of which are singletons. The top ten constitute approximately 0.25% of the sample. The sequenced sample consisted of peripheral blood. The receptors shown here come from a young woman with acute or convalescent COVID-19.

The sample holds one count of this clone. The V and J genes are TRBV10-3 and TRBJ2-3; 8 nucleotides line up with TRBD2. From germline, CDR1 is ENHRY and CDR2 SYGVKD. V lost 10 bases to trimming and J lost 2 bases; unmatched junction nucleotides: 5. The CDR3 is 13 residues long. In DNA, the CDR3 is TGTGCCACTAAAGCGGGGGCCACAGATACGCAGTATTTT. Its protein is CATKAGATDTQYF.

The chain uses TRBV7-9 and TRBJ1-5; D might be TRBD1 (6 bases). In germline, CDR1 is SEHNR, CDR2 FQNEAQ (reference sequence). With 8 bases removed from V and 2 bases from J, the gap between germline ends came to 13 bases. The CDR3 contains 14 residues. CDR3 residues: CASAGTNGNQPQHF. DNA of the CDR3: TGTGCCAGCGCCGGGACAAATGGCAATCAGCCCCAGCATTTT. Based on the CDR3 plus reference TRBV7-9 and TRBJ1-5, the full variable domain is DTGVSQNPRHKITKRGQNVTFRCDPISEHNRLYWYRQTLGQGPEFLTYFQNEAQLEKSRLLSDRFSAERPKGSFSTLEIQRTEQGDSAMYLCASAGTNGNQPQHFGDGTRLSIL.

The CDR3 sequence: CASSYGKGDYYGYTF. For the CDR3, the DNA is TGTGCCAGCAGTTACGGGAAAGGGGACTACTATGGCTACACCTTC. The chain recombines TRBV6-6 with TRBJ1-2, with D maybe TRBD1 (5 bases). The germline V gene has CDR1 MNHNY and CDR2 SVGAGI (reference sequence). This CDR3 is 15 amino acids long. Trimming took off 2 bases at V and 3 bases at J, with 13 bases between the two ends.

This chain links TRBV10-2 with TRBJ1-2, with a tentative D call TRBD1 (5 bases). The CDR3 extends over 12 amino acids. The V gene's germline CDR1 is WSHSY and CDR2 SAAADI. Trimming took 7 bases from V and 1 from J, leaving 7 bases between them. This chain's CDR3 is CASMGLNYGYTF. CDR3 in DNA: TGCGCCAGCATGGGGCTTAACTATGGCTACACCTTC.

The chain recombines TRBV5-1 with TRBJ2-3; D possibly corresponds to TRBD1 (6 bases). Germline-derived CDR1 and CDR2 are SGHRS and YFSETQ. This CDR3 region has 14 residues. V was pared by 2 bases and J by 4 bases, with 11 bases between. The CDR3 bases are TGCGCCAGCAGCTTCTCTGGGGGCGCAGATACGCAGTATTTT. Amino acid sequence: CASSFSGGADTQYF.

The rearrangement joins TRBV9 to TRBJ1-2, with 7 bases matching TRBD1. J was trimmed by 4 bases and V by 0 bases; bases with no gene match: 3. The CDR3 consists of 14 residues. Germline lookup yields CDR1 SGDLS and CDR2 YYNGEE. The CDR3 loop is CASSVGQGIYGYTF. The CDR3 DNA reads TGTGCCAGCAGCGTAGGACAGGGTATCTATGGCTACACCTTC.

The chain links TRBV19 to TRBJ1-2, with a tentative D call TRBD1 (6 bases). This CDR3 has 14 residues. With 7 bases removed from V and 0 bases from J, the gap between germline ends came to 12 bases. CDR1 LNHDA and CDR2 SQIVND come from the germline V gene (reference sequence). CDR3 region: CASMNGTPNYGYTF. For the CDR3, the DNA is TGTGCCAGTATGAACGGGACACCTAACTATGGCTACACCTTC.

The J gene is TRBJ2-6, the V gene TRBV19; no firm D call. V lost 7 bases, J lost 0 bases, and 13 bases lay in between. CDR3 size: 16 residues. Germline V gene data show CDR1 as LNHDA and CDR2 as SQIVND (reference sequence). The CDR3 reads CASTDSRSSGANVLTF. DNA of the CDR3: TGTGCCAGTACTGACTCCCGTAGCTCTGGGGCCAACGTCCTGACTTTC.

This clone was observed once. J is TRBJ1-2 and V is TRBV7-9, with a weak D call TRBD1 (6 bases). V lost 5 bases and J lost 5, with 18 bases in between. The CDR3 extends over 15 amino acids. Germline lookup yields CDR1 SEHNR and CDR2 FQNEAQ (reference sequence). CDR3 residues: CASSRTEMAGYGYTF. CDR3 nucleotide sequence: TGTGCCAGCAGCCGGACAGAAATGGCCGGTTATGGCTACACCTTC. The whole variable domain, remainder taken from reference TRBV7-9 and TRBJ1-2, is DTGVSQNPRHKITKRGQNVTFRCDPISEHNRLYWYRQTLGQGPEFLTYFQNEAQLEKSRLLSDRFSAERPKGSFSTLEIQRTEQGDSAMYLCASSRTEMAGYGYTFGSGTRLTVV.

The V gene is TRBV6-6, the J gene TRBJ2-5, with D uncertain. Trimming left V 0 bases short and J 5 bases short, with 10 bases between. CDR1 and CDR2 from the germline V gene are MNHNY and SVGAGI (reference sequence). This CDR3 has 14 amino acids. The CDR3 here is CASSYSRVRETQYF. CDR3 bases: TGTGCCAGCAGTTACTCCCGGGTAAGGGAGACCCAGTACTTC.

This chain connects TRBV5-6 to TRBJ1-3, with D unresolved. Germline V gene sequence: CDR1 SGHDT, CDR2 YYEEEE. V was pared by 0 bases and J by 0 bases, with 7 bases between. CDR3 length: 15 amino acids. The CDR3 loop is CASSLVRDSGNTIYF. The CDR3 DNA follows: TGTGCCAGCAGCTTGGTGAGAGACTCTGGAAACACCATATATTTT.

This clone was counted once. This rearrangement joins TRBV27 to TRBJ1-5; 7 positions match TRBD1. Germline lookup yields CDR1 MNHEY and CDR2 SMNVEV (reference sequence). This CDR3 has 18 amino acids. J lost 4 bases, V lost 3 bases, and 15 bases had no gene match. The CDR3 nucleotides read TGTGCCAGCAGTTTTGGCCGAACAGGGGCACGAAGAAATCAGCCCCAGCATTTT. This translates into CASSFGRTGARRNQPQHF.

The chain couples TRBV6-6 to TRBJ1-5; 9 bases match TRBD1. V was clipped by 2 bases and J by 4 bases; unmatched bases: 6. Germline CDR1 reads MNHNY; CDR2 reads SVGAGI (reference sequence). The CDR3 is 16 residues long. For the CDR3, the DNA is TGTGCCAGCAGTTACCCCGACAGGGGGTTGAATCAGCCCCAGCATTTT. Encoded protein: CASSYPDRGLNQPQHF.

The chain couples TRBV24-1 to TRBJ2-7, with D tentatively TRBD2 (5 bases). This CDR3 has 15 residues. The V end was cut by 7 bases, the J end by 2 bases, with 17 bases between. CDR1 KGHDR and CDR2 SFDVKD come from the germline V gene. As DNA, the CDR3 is TGTGCCACCAGGGGTTTCTCTCGGGAACCCTACGAGCAGTACTTC. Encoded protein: CATRGFSREPYEQYF.

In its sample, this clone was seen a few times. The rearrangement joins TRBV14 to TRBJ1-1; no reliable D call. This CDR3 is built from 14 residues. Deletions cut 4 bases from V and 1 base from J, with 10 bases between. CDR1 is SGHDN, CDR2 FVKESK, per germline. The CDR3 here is CASSPTLGNTEAFF. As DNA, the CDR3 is TGTGCCAGCAGCCCGACACTGGGGAACACTGAAGCTTTCTTT.

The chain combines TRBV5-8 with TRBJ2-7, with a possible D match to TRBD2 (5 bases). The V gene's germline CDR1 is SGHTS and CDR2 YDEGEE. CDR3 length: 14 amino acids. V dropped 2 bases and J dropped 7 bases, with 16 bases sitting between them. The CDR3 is CASSFEGSSWEQYF. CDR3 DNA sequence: TGTGCCAGCAGCTTTGAGGGCTCCTCTTGGGAGCAGTACTTC.

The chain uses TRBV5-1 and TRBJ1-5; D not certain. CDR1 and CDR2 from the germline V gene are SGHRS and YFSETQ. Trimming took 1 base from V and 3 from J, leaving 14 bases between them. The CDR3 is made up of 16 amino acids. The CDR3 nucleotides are TGCGCCAGCAGCTTGAGAGGGATTAGAAACAATCAGCCCCAGCATTTT. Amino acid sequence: CASSLRGIRNNQPQHF.

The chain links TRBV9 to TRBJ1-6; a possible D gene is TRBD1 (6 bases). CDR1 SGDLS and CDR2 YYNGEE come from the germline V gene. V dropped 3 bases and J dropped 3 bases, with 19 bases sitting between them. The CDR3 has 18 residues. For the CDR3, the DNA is TGTGCCAGCAGCGCCCATGGGGGCCCACTAAACTATAATTCACCCCTCCACTTT. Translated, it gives CASSAHGGPLNYNSPLHF. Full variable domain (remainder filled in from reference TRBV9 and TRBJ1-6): DSGVTQTPKHLITATGQRVTLRCSPRSGDLSVYWYQQSLDQGLQFLIQYYNGEERAKGNILERFSAQQFPDLHSELNLSSLELGDSALYFCASSAHGGPLNYNSPLHFGNGTRLTVT.

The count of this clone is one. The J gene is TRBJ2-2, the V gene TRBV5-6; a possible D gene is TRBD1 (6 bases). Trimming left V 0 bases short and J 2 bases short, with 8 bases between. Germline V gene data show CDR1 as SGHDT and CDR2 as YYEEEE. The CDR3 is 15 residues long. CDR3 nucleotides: TGTGCCAGCAGCTTGGGAGGGGGAAACACCGGGGAGCTGTTTTTT. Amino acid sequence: CASSLGGGNTGELFF.

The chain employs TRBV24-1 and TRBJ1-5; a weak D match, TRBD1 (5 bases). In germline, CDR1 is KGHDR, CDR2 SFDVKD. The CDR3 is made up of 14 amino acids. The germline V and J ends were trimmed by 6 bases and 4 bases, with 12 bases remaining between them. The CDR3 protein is CATSSPGGNQPQHF. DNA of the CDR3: TGTGCCACCAGTTCGCCGGGGGGGAATCAGCCCCAGCATTTT.

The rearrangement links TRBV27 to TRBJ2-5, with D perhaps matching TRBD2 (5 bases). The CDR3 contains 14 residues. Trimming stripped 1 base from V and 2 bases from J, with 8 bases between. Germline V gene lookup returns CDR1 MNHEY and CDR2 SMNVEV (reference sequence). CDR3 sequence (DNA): TGTGCCAGCAGTTTATTGACGGGGCAAGAGACCCAGTACTTC. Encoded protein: CASSLLTGQETQYF.

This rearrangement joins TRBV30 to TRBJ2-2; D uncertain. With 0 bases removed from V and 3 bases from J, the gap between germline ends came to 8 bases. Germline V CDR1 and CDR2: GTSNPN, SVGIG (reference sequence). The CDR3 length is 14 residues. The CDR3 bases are TGTGCCTGGAGTGTGCGAGGCGACACCGGGGAGCTGTTTTTT. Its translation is CAWSVRGDTGELFF.

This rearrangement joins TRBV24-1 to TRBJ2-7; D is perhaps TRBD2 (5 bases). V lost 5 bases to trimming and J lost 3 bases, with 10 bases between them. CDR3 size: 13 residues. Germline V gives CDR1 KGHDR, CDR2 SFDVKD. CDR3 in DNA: TGTGCCACCAGTGCGGGTCGGGGCTACGAGCAGTACTTC. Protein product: CATSAGRGYEQYF.

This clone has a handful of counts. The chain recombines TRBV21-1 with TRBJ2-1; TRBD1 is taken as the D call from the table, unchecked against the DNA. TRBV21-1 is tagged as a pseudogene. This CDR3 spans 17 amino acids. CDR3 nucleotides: TGTGCCAGCAGCAGGAGACCCTGGGACAGGGGCATCGATGAGCAGTTCTTC. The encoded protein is CASSRRPWDRGIDEQFF.

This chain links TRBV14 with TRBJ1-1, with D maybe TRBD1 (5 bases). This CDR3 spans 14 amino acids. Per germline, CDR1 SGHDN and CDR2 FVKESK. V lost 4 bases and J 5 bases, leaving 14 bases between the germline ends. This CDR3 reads CASSLTSGGTEAFF. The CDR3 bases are TGTGCCAGCAGCCTCACGTCGGGGGGAACTGAAGCTTTCTTT.

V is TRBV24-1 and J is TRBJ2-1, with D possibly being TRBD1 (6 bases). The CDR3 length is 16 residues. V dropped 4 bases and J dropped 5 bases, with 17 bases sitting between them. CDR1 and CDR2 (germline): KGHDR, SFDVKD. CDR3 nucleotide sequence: TGTGCCACCAGTGAAACGTCGCCCAGGGGTGACAATGAGCAGTTCTTC. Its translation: CATSETSPRGDNEQFF.

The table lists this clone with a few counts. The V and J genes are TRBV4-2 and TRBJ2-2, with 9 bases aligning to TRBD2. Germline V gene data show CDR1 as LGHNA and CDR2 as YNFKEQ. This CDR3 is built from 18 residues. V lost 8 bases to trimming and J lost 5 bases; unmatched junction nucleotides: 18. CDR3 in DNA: TGTGCCAGCTGCTTAGGGATAGCGGGGGTCGGGGAAACCGGGGAGCTGTTTTTT. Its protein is CASCLGIAGVGETGELFF.

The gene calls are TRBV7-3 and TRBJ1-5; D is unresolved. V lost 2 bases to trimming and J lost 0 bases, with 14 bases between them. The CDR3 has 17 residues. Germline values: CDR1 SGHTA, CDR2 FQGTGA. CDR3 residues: CASSLPDGSYSNQPQHF. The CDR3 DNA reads TGTGCCAGCAGCTTACCTGACGGGTCCTATAGCAATCAGCCCCAGCATTTT. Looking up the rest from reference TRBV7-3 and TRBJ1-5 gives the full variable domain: GAGVSQTPSNKVTEKGKYVELRCDPISGHTALYWYRQSLGQGPEFLIYFQGTGAADDSGLPNDRFFAVRPEGSVSTLKIQRTERGDSAVYLCASSLPDGSYSNQPQHFGDGTRLSIL.

The DNA of the CDR3 is TGTGCCAGCAGTTCAGTTGGACATTTGAACACCGGGGAGCTGTTTTTT. This codes for CASSSVGHLNTGELFF. The chain is built from TRBV6-5 and TRBJ2-2, with TRBD1 as a possible D gene (5 bases). This CDR3 is 16 amino acids long. V lost 4 bases and J lost 1, with 13 bases in between. Looked up from germline, CDR1 is MNHEY and CDR2 is SVGAGI.

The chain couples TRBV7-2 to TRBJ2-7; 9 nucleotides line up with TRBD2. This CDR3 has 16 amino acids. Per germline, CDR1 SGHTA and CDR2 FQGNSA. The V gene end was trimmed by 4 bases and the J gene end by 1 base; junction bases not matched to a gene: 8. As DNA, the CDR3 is TGTGCCAGCAGCTCTCCTTGGCGGGGGGGTTCCTACGAGCAGTACTTC. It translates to CASSSPWRGGSYEQYF. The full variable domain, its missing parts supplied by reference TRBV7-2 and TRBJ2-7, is GAGVSQSPSNKVTEKGKDVELRCDPISGHTALYWYRQSLGQGLEFLIYFQGNSAPDKSGLPSDRFSAERTGGSVSTLTIQRTQQEDSAVYLCASSSPWRGGSYEQYFGPGTRLTVT.

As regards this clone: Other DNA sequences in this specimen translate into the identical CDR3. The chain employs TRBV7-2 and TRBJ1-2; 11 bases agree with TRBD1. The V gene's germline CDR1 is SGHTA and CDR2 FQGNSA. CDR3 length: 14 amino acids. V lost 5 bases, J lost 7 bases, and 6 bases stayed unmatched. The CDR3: CASSLVGQGVGYTF. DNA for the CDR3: TGTGCCAGCAGCCTAGTGGGACAGGGGGTTGGCTACACCTTC.

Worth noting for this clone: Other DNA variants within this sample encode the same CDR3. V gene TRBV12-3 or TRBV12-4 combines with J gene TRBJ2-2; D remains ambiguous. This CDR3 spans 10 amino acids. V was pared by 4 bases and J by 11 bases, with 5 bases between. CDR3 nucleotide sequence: TGTGCCAGCAGTTCAGGAGAGCTGTTTTTT. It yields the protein CASSSGELFF.